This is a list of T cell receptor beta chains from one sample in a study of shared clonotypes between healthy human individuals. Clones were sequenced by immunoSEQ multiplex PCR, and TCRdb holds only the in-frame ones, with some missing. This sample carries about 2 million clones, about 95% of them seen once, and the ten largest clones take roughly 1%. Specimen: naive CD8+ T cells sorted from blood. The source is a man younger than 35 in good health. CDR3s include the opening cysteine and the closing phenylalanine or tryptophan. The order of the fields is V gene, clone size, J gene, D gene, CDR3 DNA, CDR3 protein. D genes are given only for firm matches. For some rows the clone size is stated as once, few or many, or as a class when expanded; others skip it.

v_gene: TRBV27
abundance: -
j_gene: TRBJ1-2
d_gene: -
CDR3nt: TGTGCCAGCAGTCCCACGGGGGTACAGGTTAACTATGGCTACACCTTC
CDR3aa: CASSPTGVQVNYGYTF

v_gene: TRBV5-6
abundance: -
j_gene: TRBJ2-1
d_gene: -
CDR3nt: TGTGCCAGCAGCTTGATGGCTAGCGCGTACAATGAGCAGTTCTTC
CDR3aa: CASSLMASAYNEQFF

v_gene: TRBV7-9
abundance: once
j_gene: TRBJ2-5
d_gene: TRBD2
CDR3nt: TGTGCCAGCAGCCCAGGGACTAGCGGCTACCAAGAGACCCAGTACTTC
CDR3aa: CASSPGTSGYQETQYF

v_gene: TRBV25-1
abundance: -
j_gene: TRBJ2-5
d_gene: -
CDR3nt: TGTGCCAGCAGGGGCGCTGGGGAGACCCAGTACTTC
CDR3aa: CASRGAGETQYF

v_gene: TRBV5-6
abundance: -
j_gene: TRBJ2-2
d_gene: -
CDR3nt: TGTGCCAGCAGCTTCCAGGGCGGGACCAACACCGGGGAGCTGTTTTTT
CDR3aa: CASSFQGGTNTGELFF

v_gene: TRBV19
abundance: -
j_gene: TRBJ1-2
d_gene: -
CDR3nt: TGTGCCAGTGGGCAAAACTATGGCTACACCTTC
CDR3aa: CASGQNYGYTF

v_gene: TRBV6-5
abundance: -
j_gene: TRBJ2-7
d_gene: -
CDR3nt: TGTGCCAGCAGTCCGGGCCTCTACCCGCTCGAGCAGTACTTC
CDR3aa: CASSPGLYPLEQYF

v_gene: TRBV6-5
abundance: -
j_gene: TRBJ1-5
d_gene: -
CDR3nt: TGTGCCAGCAGCCCATCGGACAGCAATCAGCCCCAGCATTTT
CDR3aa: CASSPSDSNQPQHF

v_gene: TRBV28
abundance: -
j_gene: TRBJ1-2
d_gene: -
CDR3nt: TGTGCCAGCAGTAGGAGAGACTATGGCTACACCTTC
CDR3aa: CASSRRDYGYTF

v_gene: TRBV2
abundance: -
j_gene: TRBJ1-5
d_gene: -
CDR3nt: TGTGCCAGCGCCCTCCGGGAGAGCAATCAGCCCCAGCATTTT
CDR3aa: CASALRESNQPQHF

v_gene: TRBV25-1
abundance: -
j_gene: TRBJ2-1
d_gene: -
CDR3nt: TGTGCCAGCAGCGCCTGGGGAGGGGGGGGACGCTCCTACAATGAGCAGTTCTTC
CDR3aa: CASSAWGGGGRSYNEQFF

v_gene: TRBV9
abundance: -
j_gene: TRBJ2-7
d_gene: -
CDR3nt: TGTGCCAGCAGCCCAGGGTTAAGCGAGCAGTACTTC
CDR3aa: CASSPGLSEQYF

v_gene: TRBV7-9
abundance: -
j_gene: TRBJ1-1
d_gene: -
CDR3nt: TGTGCCAGCAGCCTCACGGGAGGGGGGGACAAAGCTTTCTTT
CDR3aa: CASSLTGGGDKAFF

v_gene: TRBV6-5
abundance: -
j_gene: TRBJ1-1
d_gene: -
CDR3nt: TGTGCCACATATATGGGTGACAGTAACACTGAAGCTTTCTTT
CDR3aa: CATYMGDSNTEAFF

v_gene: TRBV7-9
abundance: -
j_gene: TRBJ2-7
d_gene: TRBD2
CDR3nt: TGTGCCAGCAGCTTCGCGGGGGGGCCCCACGAGCAGTACTTC
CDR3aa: CASSFAGGPHEQYF

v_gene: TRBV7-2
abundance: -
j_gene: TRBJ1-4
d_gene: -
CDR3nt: TGTGCCAGCAGCTTCCTGATGGGCGAGGAAAAACTGTTTTTT
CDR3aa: CASSFLMGEEKLFF

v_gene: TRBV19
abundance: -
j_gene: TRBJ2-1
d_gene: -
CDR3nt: TGTGCCAGTAGTGGGACCGCGATTGGAAACTACAATGAGCAGTTCTTC
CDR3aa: CASSGTAIGNYNEQFF

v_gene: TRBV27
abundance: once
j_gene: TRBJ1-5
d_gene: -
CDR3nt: TGTGCCAGCCAATCCGGTTTATTCAATCAGCCCCAGCATTTT
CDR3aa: CASQSGLFNQPQHF

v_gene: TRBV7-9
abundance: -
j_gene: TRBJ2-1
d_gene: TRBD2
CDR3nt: TGTGCCAGCAGCTTGACTAGCGGACCCTACAATGAGCAGTTCTTC
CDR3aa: CASSLTSGPYNEQFF

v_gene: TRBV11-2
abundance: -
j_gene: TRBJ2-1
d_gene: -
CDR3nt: TGTGCCAGCAGCTTCGGTTACGGTGCCTCCTACAATGAGCAGTTCTTC
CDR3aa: CASSFGYGASYNEQFF

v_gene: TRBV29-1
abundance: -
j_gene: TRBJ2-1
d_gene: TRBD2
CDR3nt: TGCAGCGTTTGGGGGCTAGCGGGAAACAATGAGCAGTTCTTC
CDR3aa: CSVWGLAGNNEQFF

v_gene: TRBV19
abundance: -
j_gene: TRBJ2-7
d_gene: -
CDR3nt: TGTGCCAGTAGTCCTTCAGGGCAAATCCACGAGCAGTACTTC
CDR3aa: CASSPSGQIHEQYF

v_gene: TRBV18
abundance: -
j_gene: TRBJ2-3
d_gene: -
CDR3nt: TGTGCCAGCTCCTCCGATACGCAGTATTTT
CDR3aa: CASSSDTQYF

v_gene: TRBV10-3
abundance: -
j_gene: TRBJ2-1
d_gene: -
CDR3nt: TGTGCCATCAGGGGCTCCGGTGCACGCAATGAGCAGTTCTTC
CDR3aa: CAIRGSGARNEQFF